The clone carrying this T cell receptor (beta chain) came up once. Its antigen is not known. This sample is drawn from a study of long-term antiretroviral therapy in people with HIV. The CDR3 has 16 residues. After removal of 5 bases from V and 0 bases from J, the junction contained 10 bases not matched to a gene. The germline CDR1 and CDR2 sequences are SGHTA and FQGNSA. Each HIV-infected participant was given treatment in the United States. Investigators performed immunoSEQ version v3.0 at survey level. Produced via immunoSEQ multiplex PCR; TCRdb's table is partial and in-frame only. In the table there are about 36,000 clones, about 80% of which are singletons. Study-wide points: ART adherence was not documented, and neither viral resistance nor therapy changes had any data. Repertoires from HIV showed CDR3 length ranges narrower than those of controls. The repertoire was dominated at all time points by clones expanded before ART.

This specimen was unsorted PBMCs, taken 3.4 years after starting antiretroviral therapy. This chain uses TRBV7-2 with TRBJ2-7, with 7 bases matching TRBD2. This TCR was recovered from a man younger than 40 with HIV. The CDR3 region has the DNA TGTGCCAGCAGCATGCCGCCAGGGAGGGTCTCCTACGAGCAGTACTTC. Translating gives CASSMPPGRVSYEQYF.